This T cell receptor beta chain was profiled in a study of beta chain features in type 1 diabetes. Expressed TCRB transcripts were sequenced, since all the RNA that had been isolated was reverse transcribed. Using immunoSEQ multiplex PCR, the repertoire was profiled, and TCRdb retains in-frame clones only, with some absent. The sample records about 110,000 clones, 40% being singletons. The receptor was derived from a woman under 30 in good health. The sequenced sample was stem cell memory CD4+ T cells from blood.

CDR3 protein: CAWSRQASYEQYF. The CDR3 region has the DNA TGTGCCTGGTCCCGACAGGCCTCCTACGAGCAGTACTTC. The J gene is TRBJ2-7, the V gene TRBV30; possible D gene TRBD1, 6 bases. Trimming shortened V by 5 bases and J by 0 bases, and 11 bases separated the two germline ends. The germline V gene encodes CDR1 GTSNPN and CDR2 SVGIG (reference sequence). The CDR3 covers 13 residues.